This TCR beta chain was recovered during a study of blood T cell repertoires in COVID-19. Study summary: The study drew acute and convalescent COVID-19 samples from the United States, Italy and Spain. From T cells, B-cell-depleted T cells, or PBMCs came the material, which was cDNA or gDNA.

V lost 3 bases and J lost 2, with 14 bases in between. The CDR3 contains 15 residues. From germline, CDR1 is SGHRS and CDR2 YFSETQ. Per the authors' pipeline: Quantification of nucleated cells was approximated via reference gene primer amplification. The repertoire was sequenced with immunoSEQ multiplex PCR; TCRdb's copy has only in-frame clones and lacks some. For V, J and clone size, that table is used; D and trimming come from the DNA. Seen here are 95,000 or so clones, 81% observed once, and the top ten hold under 5.5%. The genes are TRBV5-1 and TRBJ2-5; D gene ambiguous. The sequenced material came from peripheral blood. This TCR was sampled from a man of 80 years or more with COVID-19, enrolled during active disease. Here the CDR3 reads CASSSLARLQETQYF. The CDR3, as DNA: TGCGCCAGCAGCTCCTTGGCCAGATTACAAGAGACCCAGTACTTC. Looking up the rest from reference TRBV5-1 and TRBJ2-5 gives the full variable domain: KAGVTQTPRYLIKTRGQQVTLSCSPISGHRSVSWYQQTPGQGLQFLFEYFSETQRNKGNFPGRFSGRQFSNSRSEMNVSTLELGDSALYLCASSSLARLQETQYFGPGTRLLVL.